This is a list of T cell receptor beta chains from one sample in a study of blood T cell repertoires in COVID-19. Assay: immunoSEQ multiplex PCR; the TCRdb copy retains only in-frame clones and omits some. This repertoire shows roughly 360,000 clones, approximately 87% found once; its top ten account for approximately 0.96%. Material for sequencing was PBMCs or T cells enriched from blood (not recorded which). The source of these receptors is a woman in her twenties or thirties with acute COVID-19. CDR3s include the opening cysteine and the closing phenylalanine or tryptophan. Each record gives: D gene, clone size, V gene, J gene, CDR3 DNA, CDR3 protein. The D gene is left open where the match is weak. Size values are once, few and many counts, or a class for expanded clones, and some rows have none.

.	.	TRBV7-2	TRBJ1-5	TGTGCCAGCAGCTCACAGGTGAATCAGCCCCAGCATTTT	CASSSQVNQPQHF
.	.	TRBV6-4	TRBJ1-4	TGTGCAAACACCACGACTAATGAAAAACTGTTTTTT	CANTTTNEKLFF
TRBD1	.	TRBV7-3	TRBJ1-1	TGTGCCAGCAGCTTAATTAGGGACAGGGAAGTGGAGGGGTTT	CASSLIRDREVEGF
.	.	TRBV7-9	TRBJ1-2	TGTGCCAGCAGCTTAGACACGGGGGGACGGTATGGCTACACCTTC	CASSLDTGGRYGYTF
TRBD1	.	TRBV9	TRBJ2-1	TGTGCCAGCGGGACAGGGGCTTGGACTGAGCAGTTCTTC	CASGTGAWTEQFF
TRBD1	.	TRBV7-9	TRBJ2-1	TGTGCCAGCAGCTTTGCCCTGGACAGGGGGGCCGGTGAGCAGTTCTTC	CASSFALDRGAGEQFF
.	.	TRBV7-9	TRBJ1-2	TGTGCCAGTACGCAGGGGAACTATGGCTACACCTTC	CASTQGNYGYTF
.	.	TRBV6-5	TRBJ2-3	TGTGCCAGCAGCCCCAGGGTTGGTACGCAGTATTTT	CASSPRVGTQYF
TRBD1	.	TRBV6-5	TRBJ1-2	TGTGCCAGCAGATGGACAGGGGCTTCATATGGCTACACCTTC	CASRWTGASYGYTF
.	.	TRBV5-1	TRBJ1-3	TGCGCCAGCAGCGCGCAGGGCAATCAGGGAAACACCATATATTTT	CASSAQGNQGNTIYF
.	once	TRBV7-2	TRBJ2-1	TGTGCCAGCAGCCCTAATCTCTCATTTTCGGGGTTTGCAAATGAGCAGTTCTTC	CASSPNLSFSGFANEQFF
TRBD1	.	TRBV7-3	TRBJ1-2	TGTGCCAGCAGCCTGGGACAGAACTATGGCTACACCTTC	CASSLGQNYGYTF
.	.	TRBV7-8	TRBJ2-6	TGTGCCAGCAGCCCCCCTAAACAGGGCTTATACTCTGGGGCCAACGTCCTGACTTTC	CASSPPKQGLYSGANVLTF
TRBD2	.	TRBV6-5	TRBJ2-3	TGTGCCAGTCTAGCGGGGACCAGCCTCCATACGCAGTATTTT	CASLAGTSLHTQYF
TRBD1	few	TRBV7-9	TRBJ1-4	TGTGCCAGCAGCCAGGGGAGATACAGGGGCAACGAGGAAGAAAAACTGTTTTTT	CASSQGRYRGNEEEKLFF
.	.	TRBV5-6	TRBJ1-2	TGTGCCAGCAGCCTCAGGGCTCTAAGTAGCCGTAACTATGGCTACACCTTC	CASSLRALSSRNYGYTF
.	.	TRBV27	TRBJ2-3	TGTGCCAGCAGTTTTTCGCAGGGGACGGGTACGCAGTATTTT	CASSFSQGTGTQYF
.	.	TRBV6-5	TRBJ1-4	TGTGCCAGCGTCACAGGGCCCACAACTAATGAAAAACTGTTTTTT	CASVTGPTTNEKLFF
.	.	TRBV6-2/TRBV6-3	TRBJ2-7	TGTGCCAGCAGTTACTCGACTACCTCCTACGAGCAGTACTTC	CASSYSTTSYEQYF
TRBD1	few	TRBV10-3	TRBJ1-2	TGTGCCATCAGTGATGGAACAGGGGGTGTATATGGCTACACCTTC	CAISDGTGGVYGYTF
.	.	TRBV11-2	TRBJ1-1	TGTGCCAGCAGCCTTGGAGGCGCGGTCACTGAAGCTTTCTTT	CASSLGGAVTEAFF
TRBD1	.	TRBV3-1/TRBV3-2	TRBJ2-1	TGTGCCAGCAGTCCTGACAGGGGGCCTTGGAATGAGCAGTTCTTC	CASSPDRGPWNEQFF
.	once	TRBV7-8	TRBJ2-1	TGTGCCAGCAGCTTATCTCATGGAGTCTCCTACAATGAGCAGTTCTTC	CASSLSHGVSYNEQFF
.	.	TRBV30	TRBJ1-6	TGTGCCTGGAAGGGTCGTAACAGGGCGAACTCCTATAATTCACCCCTCCACTTT	CAWKGRNRANSYNSPLHF
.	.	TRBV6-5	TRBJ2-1	TGTGCCAGCAGGCCCAGGGGTAGCTCCTACAATGAGCAGTTCTTC	CASRPRGSSYNEQFF
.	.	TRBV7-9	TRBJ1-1	TGTGCCAGCAGCTTTGGACAGCACACTGAAGCTTTCTTT	CASSFGQHTEAFF
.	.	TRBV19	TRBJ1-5	TGTGCCAGTAGTATAGATTCAGGGAACCTATATAGCAATCAGCCCCAGCATTTT	CASSIDSGNLYSNQPQHF
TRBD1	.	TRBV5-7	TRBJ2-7	TGTGCCAGCACCGGGACAGGGAATAATTCCTCCTACGAGCAGTACTTC	CASTGTGNNSSYEQYF
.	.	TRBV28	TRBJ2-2	TGTGCCAGCAGCAAGAACACCGGGGAGCTGTTTTTT	CASSKNTGELFF
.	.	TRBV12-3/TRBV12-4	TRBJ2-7	TGTGCCAGCAGCCGAACAGGGTCCTACGAGCAGTACTTC	CASSRTGSYEQYF
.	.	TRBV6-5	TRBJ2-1	TGTGCCAGCAGATCAGGGTCGAGCTCCTACAATGAGCAGTTCTTC	CASRSGSSSYNEQFF
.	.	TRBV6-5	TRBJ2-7	TGTGCCAGCAGTTACGGGCAGGCTACCTACGAGCAGTACTTC	CASSYGQATYEQYF
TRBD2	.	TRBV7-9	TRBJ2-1	TGTGCCAGCAGCTTCGGACTAGCGGGGGGGTACAATGAGCAGTTCTTC	CASSFGLAGGYNEQFF
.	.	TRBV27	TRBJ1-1	TGTGCCAGCAGAGAGACAGGATCGGAAGCTTTCTTT	CASRETGSEAFF
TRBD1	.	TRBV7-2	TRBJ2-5	TGTGCCAGCAGCTTAGGACAGGGTAAAGGGGACCAGTACTTC	CASSLGQGKGDQYF
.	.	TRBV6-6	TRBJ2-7	TGTGCCAGCAGTTTCCAATCTTCTCAGGTCTACGAGCAGTACTTC	CASSFQSSQVYEQYF
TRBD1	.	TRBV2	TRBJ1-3	TGTGCCAGCGGACAGGCTTACTCTGGAAACACCATATATTTT	CASGQAYSGNTIYF
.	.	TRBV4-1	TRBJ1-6	TGCGCCAGCAGCCAAGGAGCGGGGTACGGTTCACCCCTCCACTTT	CASSQGAGYGSPLHF
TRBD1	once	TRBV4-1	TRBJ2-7	TGCGCCAGCAGCCCACAGGGGGCTTTCTACGAGCAGTACTTC	CASSPQGAFYEQYF
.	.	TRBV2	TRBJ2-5	TGTGCCAGCAGTGAAGGCAGGGAGACCCAGTACTTC	CASSEGRETQYF
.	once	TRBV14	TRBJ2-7	TGTGCCAGCAGCCCCCTGGGGGGAATCGTGTACGAGCAGTACTTC	CASSPLGGIVYEQYF
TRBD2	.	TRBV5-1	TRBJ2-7	TGCGCCAGCAGCTTACTAGCGGGCGAGCAGTACTTC	CASSLLAGEQYF
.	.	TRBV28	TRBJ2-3	TGTGCCAGCGACAATGGCGGCGAGCGGAAGGATACGCAGTATTTT	CASDNGGERKDTQYF
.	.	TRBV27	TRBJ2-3	TGTGCCAGCAGCCTAGAGGGTATACGGCGGATATCTAGCACAGATACGCAGTATTTT	CASSLEGIRRISSTDTQYF
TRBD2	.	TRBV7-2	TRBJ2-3	TGTGCCAGCAACCTACTAGCGGGGTCGGGCACAGATACGCAGTATTTT	CASNLLAGSGTDTQYF
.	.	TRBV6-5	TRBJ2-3	TGTGCCAGTAGGAGGGACCTAAACACAGATACGCAGTATTTT	CASRRDLNTDTQYF
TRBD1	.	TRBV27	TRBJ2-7	TGTGCCAGCAGTCGGGACAGATCGTACGAGCAGTACTTC	CASSRDRSYEQYF
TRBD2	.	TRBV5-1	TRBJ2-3	TGCGCCAGCAGCTTTCTAGCGGGGGAGCAATCCACAGATACGCAGTATTTT	CASSFLAGEQSTDTQYF
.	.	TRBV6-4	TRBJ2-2	TGTGCCAGCAACCGAATAAAACTCGGGACCGGGGAGCTGTTTTTT	CASNRIKLGTGELFF
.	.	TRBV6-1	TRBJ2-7	TGTGCCAGCAGTGAAATAGGTGGCGGCTCCTACGAGCAGTACTTC	CASSEIGGGSYEQYF
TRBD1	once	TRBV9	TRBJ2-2	TGTGCCAGCAGCGCCGCTGCCGGGGACAGATCCAGGGAGCTGTTTTTT	CASSAAAGDRSRELFF
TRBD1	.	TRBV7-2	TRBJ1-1	TGTGCCAGCAGCTCCGGGACAGGATTAAAAGCTTTCTTT	CASSSGTGLKAFF
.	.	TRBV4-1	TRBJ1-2	TGCGCCAGCAGCCAAGCTCACGGGGTAGCGTATGGCTACACCTTC	CASSQAHGVAYGYTF
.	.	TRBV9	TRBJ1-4	TGTGCCAGCAGCGTAGGAGGGTTTAATGAAAAACTGTTTTTT	CASSVGGFNEKLFF
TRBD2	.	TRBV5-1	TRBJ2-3	TGCGCCAGCAGCACCGGACTAGCGGGTAGCACAGATACGCAGTATTTT	CASSTGLAGSTDTQYF
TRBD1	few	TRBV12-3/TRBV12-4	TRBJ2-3	TGTGCCAGTCAGGGGGCATATACGCAGTATTTT	CASQGAYTQYF
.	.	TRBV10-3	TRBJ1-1	TGTGCCATCAGTGTTTCGGGGAACACTGAAGCTTTCTTT	CAISVSGNTEAFF
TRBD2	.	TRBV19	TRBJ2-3	TGTGCCAGTAGTATAGTTGGGGGGGGCACAGATACGCAGTATTTT	CASSIVGGGTDTQYF
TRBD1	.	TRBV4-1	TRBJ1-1	TGCGCCAGCAGCCAAGAGTCGGGGACAGGGGGCTTGAACACTGAAGCTTTCTTT	CASSQESGTGGLNTEAFF
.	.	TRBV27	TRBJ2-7	TGTGCCAGCAGTTCCTCAGGGGTCTACTACGAGCAGTACTTC	CASSSSGVYYEQYF